This entry features one T cell receptor (beta chain) sequence. Its target is not known. The study reverse transcribed the entire isolated RNA, so it sequenced expressed TCRB transcripts. TCRdb's copy holds only in-frame clones and misses some; the assay was immunoSEQ multiplex PCR. The table has over 200,000 clones, approximately 11% seen once. Central memory, naive, regulatory and stem cell-like memory CD4+ cells were sorted by CD45RO/CCR7/CD25/CD127/CD95/CD27. The data derive from a study of beta chain features in type 1 diabetes. Whole-study context: Patients and healthy donors were similar in age, gender and cell yields. Sorted cells examined across all samples numbered 107,917,701.

Study results and caveats: TCRB CDR3s from Type 1 diabetes patients were moderately but significantly shorter in all four CD4+ subsets. PCR, the amplification step, might favor shorter templates, equally in patients and controls.

Trimming stripped 2 bases from V and 2 bases from J, with 12 bases between. Germline-derived CDR1 and CDR2 are GTSNPN and SVGIG (reference sequence). This CDR3 has 14 amino acids. This clonotype was sampled from a young man with type 1 diabetes. This chain uses TRBV30 with TRBJ2-5; D is uncertain. The sequencing input was naive CD4+ T cells from blood. The CDR3: CAWSPPGVQETQYF. In DNA, the CDR3 is TGTGCCTGGAGTCCCCCGGGTGTGCAAGAGACCCAGTACTTC.